Below, 16 T cell receptor beta chains from the same sample are listed, as sequenced in a study of shared clonotypes between healthy human individuals. The protocol was immunoSEQ multiplex PCR, while the TCRdb copy is restricted to in-frame clones and leaves out a portion. The repertoire holds hundreds of thousands of clones, with roughly 96% as singletons. It was CD45RO-negative cells, positively selected for CCR7, that made up naive CD8 cells, with terminally differentiated effector memory CD45RA+ cells excluded. Sequencing was done on a sample of naive CD8+ T cells sorted from blood. The receptors were sampled from a woman in her twenties or thirties in good health.

The rearrangement links TRBV6-1 to TRBJ2-3, with D possibly TRBD2 on 6 matching bases. The ends were cut back, 7 bases at V and 1 base at J, with 12 bases in the middle. The germline CDR1 and CDR2 sequences are MNHNS and SASEGT. The CDR3 contains 14 residues. Written as DNA, the CDR3 is TGTGCCAGCAAAGGGACTGGAGGCACAGATACGCAGTATTTT. Translating gives CASKGTGGTDTQYF.

The chain uses TRBV27 and TRBJ1-4; D possibly corresponds to TRBD1 (5 bases). V lost 6 bases and J lost 11, with 10 bases in between. Germline-derived CDR1 and CDR2 are MNHEY and SMNVEV (reference sequence). This CDR3 is built from 11 residues. CDR3 protein: CASRGVDKLFF. The CDR3 nucleotides are TGTGCCAGCAGGGGGGTCGACAAACTGTTTTTT.

This chain connects TRBV28 to TRBJ2-3; TRBD2 is a possible D gene (6 bases). The CDR3 length is 15 residues. The germline gives CDR1 MDHEN, CDR2 SYDVKM. Trimming pared 5 bases from V and 0 bases from J, leaving 12 bases between. CDR3 residues: CASSAQRASTDTQYF. CDR3 sequence (DNA): TGTGCCAGCAGTGCCCAGCGGGCAAGCACAGATACGCAGTATTTT.

The chain carries TRBV19 and TRBJ1-1; D unclear. Germline CDR1 reads LNHDA; CDR2 reads SQIVND (reference sequence). The CDR3 consists of 11 residues. V was clipped by 10 bases and J by 6 bases, with 12 bases between them. CDR3 amino acids: CATSYWAEAFF. The CDR3 DNA reads TGTGCCACTTCCTATTGGGCTGAAGCTTTCTTT.

This chain joins TRBV15 and TRBJ2-1; 8 bases agree with TRBD2. CDR1 LNHNV and CDR2 YYDKDF come from the germline V gene (reference sequence). The CDR3 is 16 residues long. The trim removed 0 bases at V and 6 bases at J, leaving 7 bases unmatched. The CDR3 here is CATSREREVTLNEQFF. CDR3 DNA sequence: TGTGCCACCAGCAGAGAGCGGGAGGTTACCCTCAATGAGCAGTTCTTC.

The chain combines TRBV7-9 with TRBJ2-7; 7 nucleotides line up with TRBD2. The CDR3 has 15 amino acids. The germline V gene has CDR1 SEHNR and CDR2 FQNEAQ (reference sequence). J was trimmed by 4 bases and V by 4 bases; bases with no gene match: 10. The CDR3 coding sequence is TGTGCCAGCAGCTCAGAACTCGGGGGGTGGTACGAGCAGTACTTC. Translated, it gives CASSSELGGWYEQYF.

V usage is TRBV15 and J usage is TRBJ2-1; TRBD1 matches 7 bases. Germline CDR1 LNHNV, CDR2 YYDKDF (reference sequence). There are 16 residues in the CDR3. The junction had 7 bases not matched to a gene; V was cut back by 1 base and J by 4 bases. The CDR3 loop is CATSRVGQRKYNEQFF. CDR3 nucleotide sequence: TGTGCCACCAGCAGAGTGGGACAGCGCAAATACAATGAGCAGTTCTTC.

The V and J genes are TRBV28 and TRBJ2-1; 11 bases are a match to TRBD2. Germline lookup yields CDR1 MDHEN and CDR2 SYDVKM. Losses at the gene ends were 2 bases for V and 4 bases for J; bases not matched to a gene: 7. The CDR3 has 17 residues. The CDR3 sequence: CASSLLDPSGRYNEQFF. The DNA of the CDR3 is TGTGCCAGCAGTTTACTCGATCCTAGCGGGAGGTACAATGAGCAGTTCTTC.

This chain joins TRBV11-2 and TRBJ1-2; a possible D gene is TRBD1 (6 bases). Between the trimmed V and J ends, which lost 5 bases and 3 bases, there was a span of 25 bases. Germline values: CDR1 SGHAT, CDR2 FQNNGV. The length of the CDR3 is 18 residues. As DNA, the CDR3 is TGTGCCAGCAGCCGCTCACCTCGCACTAGGGGGGATGACTATGGCTACACCTTC. Translation: CASSRSPRTRGDDYGYTF.

This chain connects TRBV4-2 to TRBJ2-5; TRBD1 matches 9 bases. The J call may be incorrect, as the DNA end agrees better with TRBJ2-7. Per germline, CDR1 LGHNA and CDR2 YNFKEQ. CDR3 length: 15 residues. DNA for the CDR3: TGTGCCAGCAGCCAAGCCCCGGGACAGGGATACGAGCAGTACTTC. Translating it yields CASSQAPGQGYEQYF.

This chain connects TRBV27 to TRBJ2-3, with 7 bases that match TRBD2. The CDR3 runs to 16 residues. The germline gives CDR1 MNHEY, CDR2 SMNVEV (reference sequence). V lost 0 bases, J lost 1 base, and 4 bases stayed unmatched. This CDR3 is CASSLSAGGGTDTQYF. For the CDR3, the DNA is TGTGCCAGCAGTTTATCGGCTGGGGGGGGCACAGATACGCAGTATTTT.

This chain connects TRBV10-2 to TRBJ2-1, with D possibly being TRBD2 (6 bases). This CDR3 region has 15 residues. Germline assignment: CDR1 WSHSY and CDR2 SAAADI. V was trimmed by 0 bases and J by 4 bases, leaving 10 bases between them. CDR3 nucleotide sequence: TGCGCCAGCAGTGAGTCGGGACTCGGATACAATGAGCAGTTCTTC. It encodes CASSESGLGYNEQFF.

The V call is TRBV29-1, the J call TRBJ2-3; TRBD2 aligns across 7 bases. The junction had 2 bases not matched to a gene; V was cut back by 4 bases and J by 10 bases. CDR1 and CDR2 (germline): SQVTM, ANQGSEA. The CDR3 totals 10 residues. This CDR3 reads CSVVGRAQYF. In nucleotides, the CDR3 is TGCAGCGTTGTTGGGAGGGCGCAGTATTTT.

V usage is TRBV2 and J usage is TRBJ1-5; 8 nucleotides align to TRBD1. Trimming at V came to 3 bases and at J to 4 bases, leaving 8 bases not matched to a gene. This CDR3 has 16 amino acids. CDR1 and CDR2 from the germline V gene are SNHLY and FYNNEI. DNA for the CDR3: TGTGCCAGCAGTGAGTTTGGGACAGGAGAGAATCAGCCCCAGCATTTT. Residues: CASSEFGTGENQPQHF.

This clone appeared once. V gene TRBV7-9 combines with J gene TRBJ2-3, with a possible D match to TRBD1 (5 bases). The CDR3 spans 13 residues. Germline CDR1 and CDR2: SEHNR and FQNEAQ (reference sequence). V lost 2 bases and J lost 4, with 7 bases in between. CDR3 loop: CASSLRGADTQYF. CDR3 DNA sequence: TGTGCCAGCAGCTTAAGGGGCGCAGATACGCAGTATTTT.

The chain has TRBV4-1 and TRBJ1-2; D is possibly TRBD1 (6 bases). There are 14 residues in the CDR3. Trimming cost V 1 base and J 4 bases, with 10 bases left between them. Germline V gene lookup returns CDR1 MGHRA and CDR2 YSYEKL. CDR3 nucleotides: TGCGCCAGCAGCCAAGGGGAAGGGGGCTATGGCTACACCTTC. This codes for CASSQGEGGYGYTF.